The 5 T cell receptor beta chains reported below all come from one sample, sequenced in a study of cytomegalovirus exposure and HLA in healthy donors. Vbeta (60) and Jbeta (13) primers were used in the PCR. TCRdb's table, derived via immunoSEQ multiplex PCR, lists solely in-frame clones and lacks some. In the table there are around 180,000 clones, 75% to 85% of which are singletons. Sequencing was performed on PBMCs. Receptor source: a girl aged 2 to 9 in good health and CMV-seropositive.

The chain recombines TRBV25-1 with TRBJ2-2; TRBD2 aligns across 7 bases. CDR3 length equals 15 residues. The V and J ends lost 9 bases and 1 base, in that order; junction bases with no gene match: 8. Germline assignment: CDR1 MGHDK and CDR2 SYGVNS. The CDR3 sequence: CASRVGEGNTGELFF. The CDR3 bases are TGTGCCAGTAGAGTCGGGGAGGGGAACACCGGGGAGCTGTTTTTT.

As concerns this clone: The junction and the germline gene differ at one end; a read error may be behind it. Different DNA sequences within this sample yield the same CDR3. The chain has TRBV6-6 and TRBJ1-6; D might be TRBD1 (6 bases). Germline V gene lookup returns CDR1 MNHNY and CDR2 SVGAGI (reference sequence). The CDR3 is made up of 16 amino acids. The CDR3 DNA sequence: TGTGCTAGCAGTCACGGGGCAAAGGGGGATAATTCACCCCTCCACTTT. Protein: CASSHGAKGDNSPLHF.

The chain uses TRBV7-8 and TRBJ1-5, with D possibly being TRBD1 (5 bases). Germline assignment: CDR1 SGHVS and CDR2 FQNEAQ. V was cut by 2 bases and J by 7 bases, with 15 bases left in between. The CDR3 length is 15 residues. CDR3 protein: CASSLYGQTHQPQHF. The DNA for the CDR3 is TGTGCCAGCAGCTTATATGGACAAACCCACCAGCCCCAGCATTTT.

The chain is built from TRBV27 and TRBJ2-7; TRBD2 aligns across 8 bases. The ends lost 1 base at V and 0 bases at J; junction bases unmatched: 2. Germline assignment: CDR1 MNHEY and CDR2 SMNVEV (reference sequence). This CDR3 is built from 15 residues. CDR3 sequence (DNA): TGTGCCAGCAGTTTATTAGCGGGAAGCTCCTACGAGCAGTACTTC. Protein sequence: CASSLLAGSSYEQYF.

The chain has TRBV6-1 and TRBJ2-7; 9 positions match TRBD1. The CDR3 is 13 residues long. With 8 bases clipped from V and 3 bases from J, the junction kept 5 bases outside the gene matches. CDR1 is MNHNS and CDR2 is SASEGT in the germline V gene. DNA for the CDR3: TGTGCCAGCGTGGACAGGGGAGGCTACGAGCAGTACTTC. Protein product: CASVDRGGYEQYF.